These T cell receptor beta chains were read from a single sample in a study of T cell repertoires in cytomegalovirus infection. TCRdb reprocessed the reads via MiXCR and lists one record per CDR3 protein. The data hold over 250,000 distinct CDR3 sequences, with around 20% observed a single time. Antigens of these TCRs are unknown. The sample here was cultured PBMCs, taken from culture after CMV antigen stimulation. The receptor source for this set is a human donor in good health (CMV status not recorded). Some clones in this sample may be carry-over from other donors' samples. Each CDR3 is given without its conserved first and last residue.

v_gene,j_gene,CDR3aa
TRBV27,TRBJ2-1,ASSFRGTSGRYHNEQF
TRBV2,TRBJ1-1,ASSVRIPNTEAF
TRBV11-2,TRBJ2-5,ASSLDLGHPRETQY
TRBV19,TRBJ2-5,ASSIGVRETQY
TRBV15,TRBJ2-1,ATSRGRGSYNEQF
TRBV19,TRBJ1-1,AGGSTEAF
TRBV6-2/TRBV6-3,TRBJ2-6,ASTTLGVSGANVLT
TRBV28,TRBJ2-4,ASSSPGTSGRNIQY
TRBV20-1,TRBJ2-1,SASRREVSLREQF
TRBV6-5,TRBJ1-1,ASSYGSPGNTEAF
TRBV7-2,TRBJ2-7,ASSLQGARYEQY
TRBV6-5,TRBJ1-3,ASSYSTGAGNTIY
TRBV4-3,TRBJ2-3,ASSQEGAGLLGGTDTQY
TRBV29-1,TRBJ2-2,SATNLGKPGELF
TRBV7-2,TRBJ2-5,ASSSQTRAGAETQY
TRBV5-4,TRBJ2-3,ASSSTSSTDTQY
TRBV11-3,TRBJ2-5,ASSVTGGVETQY
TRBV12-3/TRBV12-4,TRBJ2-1,ASSFGGRADNEQF
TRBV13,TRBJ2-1,ASSLDQLGQKIC
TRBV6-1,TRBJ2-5,ASSEGQETQY
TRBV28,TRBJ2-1,ASTGASPYNEQF
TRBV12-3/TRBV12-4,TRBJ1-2,ASRPQGAEGYGYT
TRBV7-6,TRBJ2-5,ASSYISETQY
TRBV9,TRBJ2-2,ASSVSSGRGTGELF
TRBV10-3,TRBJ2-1,AISELAGDPSNEQF
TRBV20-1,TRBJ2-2,SARDGRGRGELF
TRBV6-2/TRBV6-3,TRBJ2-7,ATRSESEQY
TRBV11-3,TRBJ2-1,ASSLLASSYNEQF
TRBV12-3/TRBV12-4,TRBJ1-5,ASYHKKDRPIYSNQPQH
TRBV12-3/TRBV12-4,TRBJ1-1,ASSPRTARNTEAF
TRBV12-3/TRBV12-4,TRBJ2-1,ASSLGPANEQF
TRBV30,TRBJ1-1,AWSRDSVNTEAF
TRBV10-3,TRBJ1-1,AINRRQGQDEAF
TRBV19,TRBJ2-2,ASSRKGDLAFNTGELF
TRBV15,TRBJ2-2,ATSGRLAGAAGELF
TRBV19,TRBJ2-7,ASSPSGVSGTISYEQY
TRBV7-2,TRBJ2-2,ASSLVGLAGGTGELF
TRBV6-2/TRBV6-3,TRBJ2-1,ASSRTVPHEQF
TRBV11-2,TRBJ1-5,ASSPDYSNQPQH
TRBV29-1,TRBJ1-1,SVVLGFTEAF
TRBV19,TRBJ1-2,ASRDPGFYGYT
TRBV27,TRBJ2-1,ASSVSPNEQF
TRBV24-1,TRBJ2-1,ATSDSQGYEQF
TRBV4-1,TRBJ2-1,ASSQDLAGVLFSKQF
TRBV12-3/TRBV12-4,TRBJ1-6,ASSAGSYNSPLH
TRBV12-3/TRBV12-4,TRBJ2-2,ASTYGDRVAHTGELF
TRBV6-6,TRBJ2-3,ASSYGGKDTQY
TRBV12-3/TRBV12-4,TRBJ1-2,ASSPGNHGYT
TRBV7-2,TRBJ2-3,ASSQTSGSTDTQY
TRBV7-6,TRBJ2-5,STQGLAGQETQY
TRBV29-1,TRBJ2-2,SVGRSGRDTGELF
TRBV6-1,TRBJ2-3,ASRTTSGGADTQY
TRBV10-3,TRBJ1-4,AISGSTNEKLF
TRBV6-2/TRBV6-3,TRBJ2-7,ASREFYEQY
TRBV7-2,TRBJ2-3,ASSLLGSGASTDTQY
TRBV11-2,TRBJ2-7,ASSYGRGLTVTSYEQY
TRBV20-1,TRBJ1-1,SARVLQGSIQAF
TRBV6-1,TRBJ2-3,ASGSGSPDTQY